This TCR beta chain was sequenced in a study of blood T cell repertoires in COVID-19. About the study: The United States, Italy and Spain provided the acute and convalescent COVID-19 samples. The analysed material was cDNA or gDNA that came from T cells, B-cell-depleted T cells, or PBMCs.

Germline CDR1 LNHDA, CDR2 SQIVND (reference sequence). V lost 4 bases and J lost 3, with 13 bases in between. The length of the CDR3 is 14 residues. In the original analysis: By means of reference gene primer amplification, nucleated cell counts were estimated. Assay: immunoSEQ multiplex PCR; the TCRdb copy retains only in-frame clones and omits some. For V, J and clone size, that table is used; D and trimming come from the DNA. Of tens of thousands of clones in the sample, 80% to 90% were seen once. The chain employs TRBV19 and TRBJ2-7; possible D gene TRBD2, 6 bases. The sequenced material came from peripheral blood. This sequence was found in a man aged 80 or over with acute or convalescent COVID-19. The CDR3 region is CASSSGAGNYEQYF. The CDR3, as DNA: TGTGCCAGTAGTAGCGGGGCGGGTAACTACGAGCAGTACTTC.